This T cell receptor beta chain is drawn from a study of cytomegalovirus exposure and HLA in healthy donors. Whole-study context: The study's early data release held about 80 million unique TCRs from HLA-typed donors.

Study-level results: A likely sequencing artifact accounted for one observed cluster of highly shared sequence variants. For most TCR beta V segments, an earlier analysis put the productive rate at about 87% or about 30% of the time. It was reported in a later analysis that an Asian-associated ancestry cluster showed fewer N-insertions than the approximately 670-donor mean.

Concerning this clone itself: Its cognate antigen is unknown.

The PCR had 60 Vbeta and 13 Jbeta primers. The data were produced by immunoSEQ multiplex PCR, yet TCRdb's version contains in-frame clones alone and is incomplete. The table includes hundreds of thousands of clones, roughly 87% detected once. Germline values: CDR1 SEHNR, CDR2 FQNEAQ (reference sequence). The CDR3 length is 15 residues. Unmatched junction bases numbered 6, after V lost 4 bases and J lost 4 bases. The source material was PBMCs. This chain connects TRBV7-9 to TRBJ2-1; 8 bases agree with TRBD2. This receptor was identified in a man in his forties or fifties in good health and CMV-seropositive. The CDR3: CASSSGTSGYNEQFF. The CDR3 DNA is TGTGCCAGCAGCTCAGGCACTAGCGGATACAATGAGCAGTTCTTC. The full variable domain, with the rest looked up from reference TRBV7-9 and TRBJ2-1, is DTGVSQNPRHKITKRGQNVTFRCDPISEHNRLYWYRQTLGQGPEFLTYFQNEAQLEKSRLLSDRFSAERPKGSFSTLEIQRTEQGDSAMYLCASSSGTSGYNEQFFGPGTRLTVL.